These 18 T cell receptor beta chains came from one sample sequenced in a study of blood T cell repertoires in COVID-19. Assay: immunoSEQ multiplex PCR; the TCRdb copy retains only in-frame clones and omits some. The sample gives approximately 120,000 clones, around 86% of which show up once; about 10% is in the top ten. Source material: peripheral blood. The receptors shown here come from a man aged 60 to 69 with acute or convalescent COVID-19.

This clone was seen a single time. The rearrangement uses TRBV7-3 and TRBJ2-1; perhaps TRBD1 as D (6 bases). Germline CDR1 and CDR2: SGHTA and FQGTGA. The CDR3 extends over 16 amino acids. V was clipped by 4 bases and J by 10 bases, with 23 bases between them. This CDR3 is CASSSTHGTSQREQFF. As DNA, the CDR3 is TGTGCCAGCAGCTCTACCCACGGGACATCACAGCGGGAGCAGTTCTTC.

This clone has only a few counts. The chain employs TRBV12-5 and TRBJ2-2; TRBD2 is a possible D gene (5 bases). The CDR3 consists of 14 residues. Germline V gene lookup returns CDR1 LGHNT and CDR2 FRNRAP. The V and J ends lost 1 base and 4 bases respectively, with 7 bases between them. The CDR3 DNA reads TGTGCTAGTGGTTTGGGGGAGACCACCGGGGAGCTGTTTTTT. It is translated as CASGLGETTGELFF.

The chain carries TRBV29-1 and TRBJ1-3, with 8 bases fitting TRBD1. The CDR3 is made up of 13 amino acids. Looked up from germline, CDR1 is SQVTM and CDR2 is ANQGSEA. The V segment lost 7 bases and the J segment 7 bases; nucleotides outside the gene matches: 9. CDR3 nucleotides: TGCAGCGCCAAACAGGGGGGACGCAACACCATATATTTT. Amino acid sequence: CSAKQGGRNTIYF.

The CDR3 sequence: CASSLLGGAYTSGNTIYF. CDR3 nucleotides: TGTGCCAGCAGTTTACTGGGGGGGGCCTATACATCTGGAAACACCATATATTTT. The V gene is TRBV28, the J gene TRBJ1-3, with a possible D match to TRBD1 (6 bases). With 2 bases removed from V and 1 base from J, the gap between germline ends came to 18 bases. The CDR3 has 18 residues. Germline V CDR1 and CDR2: MDHEN, SYDVKM.

CDR3 bases: TGTGCCTGGGGCCGGACAGGCTTGAACACTGAAGCTTTCTTT. Its protein product is CAWGRTGLNTEAFF. The chain has TRBV30 and TRBJ1-1, with 7 bases that match TRBD1. The trim removed 5 bases at V and 0 bases at J, leaving 6 bases unmatched. CDR1 and CDR2 (germline): GTSNPN, SVGIG (reference sequence). This CDR3 contains 14 residues.

The chain combines TRBV2 with TRBJ2-7; TRBD1 is a possible D gene (7 bases). Trimming stripped 11 bases from V and 5 bases from J, with 16 bases between. CDR1 and CDR2 (germline): SNHLY, FYNNEI. This CDR3 has 12 residues. This CDR3 reads CASGGGGHEQYF. For the CDR3, the DNA is TGTGCCTCAGGGGGAGGAGGCCACGAGCAGTACTTC.

The rearrangement joins TRBV11-2 to TRBJ2-2; 8 nucleotides match TRBD1. V gave up 2 bases and J gave up 7 bases; unmatched junction bases: 6. Germline CDR1 and CDR2: SGHAT and FQNNGV. CDR3 length: 15 amino acids. In DNA form, the CDR3 reads TGTGCCAGCAGCTTACTCAGGGGGCGAATCGGGGAGCTGTTTTTT. Its protein product is CASSLLRGRIGELFF.

V is TRBV30 and J is TRBJ2-1; D might be TRBD2 (6 bases). This CDR3 is built from 15 residues. Trimming cost V 2 bases and J 0 bases, with 11 bases left between them. Germline CDR1 reads GTSNPN; CDR2 reads SVGIG (reference sequence). The CDR3 is CAWSTTSPSYNEQFF. The CDR3 DNA reads TGTGCCTGGAGTACCACTAGCCCCTCCTACAATGAGCAGTTCTTC.

The J gene is TRBJ2-7, the V gene TRBV5-4, with TRBD2 matching over 7 bases. The CDR3 is 17 amino acids. The V and J ends lost 4 bases and 2 bases, in that order; junction bases with no gene match: 15. Germline V gene lookup returns CDR1 SGHNT and CDR2 YYREEE (reference sequence). The CDR3 reads CASSKNQRSGTPYEQYF. The CDR3 DNA follows: TGTGCCAGCAGCAAAAATCAGCGAAGCGGGACCCCCTACGAGCAGTACTTC.

The chain links TRBV6-5 to TRBJ1-2; 9 bases are shared with TRBD1. The CDR3 extends over 14 amino acids. Germline values: CDR1 MNHEY, CDR2 SVGAGI. The V and J ends lost 5 bases and 7 bases, in that order; junction bases with no gene match: 8. CDR3 region: CASSTGGRLSGYTF. In nucleotides, the CDR3 is TGTGCCAGCAGTACAGGGGGCAGACTGAGTGGCTACACCTTC.

The genes are TRBV5-1 and TRBJ2-1, with 10 bases lining up with TRBD1. Germline V CDR1 and CDR2: SGHRS, YFSETQ. J lost 6 bases, V lost 0 bases, and 6 bases had no gene match. The CDR3 spans 16 residues. This CDR3 is CASSLGAGTGANEQFF. The DNA for the CDR3 is TGCGCCAGCAGCTTGGGGGCCGGGACAGGGGCCAATGAGCAGTTCTTC.

The chain uses TRBV28 and TRBJ2-7, with D perhaps TRBD1 (5 bases). Germline values: CDR1 MDHEN, CDR2 SYDVKM. The CDR3 contains 15 residues. The germline V and J ends were trimmed by 1 base and 2 bases, with 12 bases remaining between them. The DNA for the CDR3 is TGTGCCAGCAGTTTATATCCAGACAGTACCTACGAGCAGTACTTC. Its protein is CASSLYPDSTYEQYF.

This chain links TRBV20-1 with TRBJ1-1; tentative D call: TRBD1 (6 bases). Trimming took 6 bases from V and 10 from J, leaving 12 bases between them. The CDR3 sequence is 10 residues long. CDR1 is DFQATT, CDR2 SNEGSKA, per germline (reference sequence). The CDR3 DNA reads as TGCAGTGCCACAGGGATGACAGCTTTCTTT. Amino acid sequence: CSATGMTAFF.

This chain uses TRBV14 with TRBJ2-3; TRBD2 matches 10 bases. Germline loops: CDR1 SGHDN, CDR2 FVKESK. This CDR3 contains 16 residues. With 4 bases clipped from V and 1 base from J, the junction kept 5 bases outside the gene matches. The DNA for the CDR3 is TGTGCCAGCAGCCGCGCTGGACTAGCGGGCACAGATACGCAGTATTTT. Its protein product is CASSRAGLAGTDTQYF.

About this clone: One end of the junction varies from germline; a read error may be responsible. V usage is TRBV5-1 and J usage is TRBJ2-2, with TRBD2 as a possible D gene (6 bases). CDR3 length equals 16 residues. Per germline, CDR1 SGHRS and CDR2 YFSETQ. The CDR3 reads CASSLDGSTNSGELFF. CDR3 bases: TGCGCCAGCAGCTTGGACGGGAGTACGAACTCCGGGGAGCTGTTTTTT.

The J gene is TRBJ2-2, the V gene TRBV24-1, with 7 nucleotides matching TRBD1. CDR1 is KGHDR, CDR2 SFDVKD, per germline. CDR3 length: 16 residues. Losses at the gene ends were 3 bases for V and 6 bases for J; bases not matched to a gene: 9. CDR3 amino acids: CATSDPREGASGELFF. Written as DNA, the CDR3 is TGTGCCACCAGTGATCCGAGAGAGGGGGCGTCCGGGGAGCTGTTTTTT.

The chain links TRBV25-1 to TRBJ2-1; 9 nucleotides align to TRBD1. CDR1 and CDR2 (germline): MGHDK, SYGVNS. V lost 8 bases and J lost 9; bases outside the gene matches: 11. This CDR3 is built from 14 residues. Here the CDR3 DNA reads TGTGCCAGCTCCGGGACAGGGCAACTGGGTGAGCAGTTCTTC. Translation: CASSGTGQLGEQFF.

This chain uses TRBV13 with TRBJ1-6; maybe TRBD1 (5 bases). Germline CDR1 and CDR2: PRHDT and FYEKMQ (reference sequence). The CDR3 runs 15 residues. V gave up 4 bases and J gave up 7 bases, with 14 bases separating them. CDR3 loop: CASSSQRGLNSPLHF. Written as DNA, the CDR3 is TGTGCCAGCAGCTCCCAACGGGGACTAAATTCACCCCTCCACTTT.